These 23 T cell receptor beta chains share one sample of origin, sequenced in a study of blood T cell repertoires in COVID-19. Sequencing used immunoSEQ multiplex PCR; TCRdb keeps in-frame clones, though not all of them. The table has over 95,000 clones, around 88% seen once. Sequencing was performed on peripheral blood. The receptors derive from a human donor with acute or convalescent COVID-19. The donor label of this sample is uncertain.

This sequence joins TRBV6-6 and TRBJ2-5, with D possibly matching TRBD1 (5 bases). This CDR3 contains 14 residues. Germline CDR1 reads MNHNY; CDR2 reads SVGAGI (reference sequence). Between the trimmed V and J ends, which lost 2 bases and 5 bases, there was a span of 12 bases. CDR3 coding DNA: TGTGCCAGCAGTTACGGGGCAGGGTCGGAGACCCAGTACTTC. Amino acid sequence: CASSYGAGSETQYF.

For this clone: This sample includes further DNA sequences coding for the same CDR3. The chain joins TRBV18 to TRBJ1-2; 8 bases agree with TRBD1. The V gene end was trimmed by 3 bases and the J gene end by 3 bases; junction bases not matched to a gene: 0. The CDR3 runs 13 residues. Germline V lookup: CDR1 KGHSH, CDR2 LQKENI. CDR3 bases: TGTGCCAGCTCACCGGGACAGGACTATGGCTACACCTTC. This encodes CASSPGQDYGYTF. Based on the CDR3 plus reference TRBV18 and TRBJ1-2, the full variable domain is NAGVMQNPRHLVRRRGQEARLRCSPMKGHSHVYWYRQLPEEGLKFMVYLQKENIIDESGMPKERFSAEFPKEGPSILRIQQVVRGDSAAYFCASSPGQDYGYTFGSGTRLTVV.

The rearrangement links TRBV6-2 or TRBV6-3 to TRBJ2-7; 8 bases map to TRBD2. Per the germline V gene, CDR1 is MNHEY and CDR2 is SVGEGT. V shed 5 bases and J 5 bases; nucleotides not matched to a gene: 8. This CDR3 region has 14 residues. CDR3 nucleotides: TGTGCCAGCAGTACAATAGCGGGATGGAACGAGCAGTACTTC. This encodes CASSTIAGWNEQYF.

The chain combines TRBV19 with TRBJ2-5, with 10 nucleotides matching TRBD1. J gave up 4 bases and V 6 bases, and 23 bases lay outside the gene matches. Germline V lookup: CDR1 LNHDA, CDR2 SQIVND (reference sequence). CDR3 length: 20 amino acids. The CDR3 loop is CASSRKFGQGGLNEGETQYF. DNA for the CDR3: TGTGCCAGTAGCCGGAAATTCGGACAGGGGGGATTGAATGAAGGAGAGACCCAGTACTTC.

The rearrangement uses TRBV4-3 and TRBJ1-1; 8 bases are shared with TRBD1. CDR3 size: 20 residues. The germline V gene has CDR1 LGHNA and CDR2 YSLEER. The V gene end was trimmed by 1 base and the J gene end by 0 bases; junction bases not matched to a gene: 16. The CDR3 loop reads CASSQVGRDRRLSLNTEAFF. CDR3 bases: TGCGCCAGCAGCCAAGTTGGTCGGGACAGGCGATTGTCCTTGAACACTGAAGCTTTCTTT.

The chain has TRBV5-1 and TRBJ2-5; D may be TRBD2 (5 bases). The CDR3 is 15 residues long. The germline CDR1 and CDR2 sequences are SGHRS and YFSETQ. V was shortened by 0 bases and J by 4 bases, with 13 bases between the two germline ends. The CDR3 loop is CASSLEPIRGETQYF. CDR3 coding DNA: TGCGCCAGCAGCTTGGAACCCATACGGGGAGAGACCCAGTACTTC.

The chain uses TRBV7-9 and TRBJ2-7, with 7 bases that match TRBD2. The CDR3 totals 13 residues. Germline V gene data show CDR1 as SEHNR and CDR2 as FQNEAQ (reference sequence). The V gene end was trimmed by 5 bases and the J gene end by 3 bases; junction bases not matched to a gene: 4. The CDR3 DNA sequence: TGTGCCAGCAGCGGAAGGGACTACTACGAGCAGTACTTC. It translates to CASSGRDYYEQYF.

The CDR3 loop reads CASIMDRTIYGYTF. CDR3 coding DNA: TGTGCCAGCATTATGGACAGGACCATCTATGGCTACACCTTC. The chain carries TRBV6-5 and TRBJ1-2; TRBD1 matches at 7 bases. CDR1 and CDR2 from the germline V gene are MNHEY and SVGAGI. The V gene end was trimmed by 7 bases and the J gene end by 4 bases; junction bases not matched to a gene: 9. This CDR3 is 14 amino acids long.

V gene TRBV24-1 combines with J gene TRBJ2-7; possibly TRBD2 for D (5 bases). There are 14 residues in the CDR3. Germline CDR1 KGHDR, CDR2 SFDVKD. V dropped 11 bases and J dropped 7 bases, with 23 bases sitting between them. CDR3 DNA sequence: TGTGCCAAGCTCCCGGCGGAGGACCGGGGAGAGCAGTACTTC. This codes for CAKLPAEDRGEQYF.

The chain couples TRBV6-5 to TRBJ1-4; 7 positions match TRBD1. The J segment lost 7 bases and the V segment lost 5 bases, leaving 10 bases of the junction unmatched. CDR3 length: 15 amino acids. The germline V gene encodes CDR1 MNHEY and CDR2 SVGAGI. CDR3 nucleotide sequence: TGTGCCAGCAGTACGACAGGGTTGTTACCTGAAAAACTGTTTTTT. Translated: CASSTTGLLPEKLFF.

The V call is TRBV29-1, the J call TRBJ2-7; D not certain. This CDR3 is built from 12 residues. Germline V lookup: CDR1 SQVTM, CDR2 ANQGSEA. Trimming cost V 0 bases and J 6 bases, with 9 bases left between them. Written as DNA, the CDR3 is TGCAGCGTTGAAGAGCCTAATCGCGAGCAGTACTTC. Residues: CSVEEPNREQYF.

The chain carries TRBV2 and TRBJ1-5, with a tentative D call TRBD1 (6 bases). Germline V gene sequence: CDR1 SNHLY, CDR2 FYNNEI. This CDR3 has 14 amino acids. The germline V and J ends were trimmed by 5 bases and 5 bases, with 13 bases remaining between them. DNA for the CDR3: TGTGCCAGCAGTTCCACAGGGTGGGATCAGCCCCAGCATTTT. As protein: CASSSTGWDQPQHF.

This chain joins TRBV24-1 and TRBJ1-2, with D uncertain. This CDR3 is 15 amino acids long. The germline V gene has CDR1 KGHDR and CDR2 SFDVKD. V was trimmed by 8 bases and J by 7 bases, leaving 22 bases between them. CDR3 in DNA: TGTGCCACCACCCCATACACCCCAATATCGGGTGGCTACACCTTC. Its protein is CATTPYTPISGGYTF.

Here the CDR3 reads CASSFGSGYEQYF. The CDR3 DNA follows: TGTGCCAGCAGTTTTGGTAGCGGTTACGAGCAGTACTTC. The chain combines TRBV28 with TRBJ2-7, with D tentatively TRBD2 (6 bases). The CDR3 has 13 amino acids. Germline V gene sequence: CDR1 MDHEN, CDR2 SYDVKM. Between the trimmed V and J ends, which lost 3 bases and 4 bases, there was a span of 10 bases.

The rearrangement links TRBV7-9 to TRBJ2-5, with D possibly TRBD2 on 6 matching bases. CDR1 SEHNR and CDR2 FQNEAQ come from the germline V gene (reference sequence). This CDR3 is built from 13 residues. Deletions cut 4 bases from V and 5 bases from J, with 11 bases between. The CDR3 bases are TGTGCCAGCAGCTCTTCTAGCGTGGAGACCCAGTACTTC. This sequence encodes CASSSSSVETQYF.

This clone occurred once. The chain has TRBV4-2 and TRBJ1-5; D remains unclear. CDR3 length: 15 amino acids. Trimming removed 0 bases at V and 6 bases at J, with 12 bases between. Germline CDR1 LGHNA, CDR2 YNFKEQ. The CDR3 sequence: CASSQDRKGSQPQHF. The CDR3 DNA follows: TGTGCCAGCAGCCAAGACCGTAAAGGGAGTCAGCCCCAGCATTTT.

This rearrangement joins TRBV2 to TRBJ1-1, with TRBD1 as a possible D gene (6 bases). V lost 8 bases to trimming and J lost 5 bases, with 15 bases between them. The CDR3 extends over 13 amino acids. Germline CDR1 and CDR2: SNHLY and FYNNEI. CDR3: CASGGHGMTEAFF. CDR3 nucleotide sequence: TGTGCCAGCGGGGGCCATGGAATGACTGAAGCTTTCTTT.

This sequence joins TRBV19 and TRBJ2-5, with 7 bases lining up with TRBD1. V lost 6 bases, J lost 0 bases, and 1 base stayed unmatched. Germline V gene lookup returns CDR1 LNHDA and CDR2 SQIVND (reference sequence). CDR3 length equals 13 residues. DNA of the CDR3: TGTGCCAGTAGGGACAGGTACCAAGAGACCCAGTACTTC. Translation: CASRDRYQETQYF.

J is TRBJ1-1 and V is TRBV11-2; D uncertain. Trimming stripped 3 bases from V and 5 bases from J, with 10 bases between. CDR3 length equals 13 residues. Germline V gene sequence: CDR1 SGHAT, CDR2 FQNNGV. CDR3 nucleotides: TGTGCCAGCAGCTTCACGGGGAGAACTGAAGCTTTCTTT. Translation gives CASSFTGRTEAFF. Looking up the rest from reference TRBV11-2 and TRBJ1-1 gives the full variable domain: EAGVAQSPRYKIIEKRQSVAFWCNPISGHATLYWYQQILGQGPKLLIQFQNNGVVDDSQLPKDRFSAERLKGVDSTLKIQPAKLEDSAVYLCASSFTGRTEAFFGQGTRLTVV.

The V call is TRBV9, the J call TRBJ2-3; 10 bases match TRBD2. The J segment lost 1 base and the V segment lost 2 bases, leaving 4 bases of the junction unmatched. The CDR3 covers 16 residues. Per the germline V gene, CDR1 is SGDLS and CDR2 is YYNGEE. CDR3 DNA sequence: TGTGCCAGCAGCGTCCGACTAGCGGGCGGCACAGATACGCAGTATTTT. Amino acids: CASSVRLAGGTDTQYF. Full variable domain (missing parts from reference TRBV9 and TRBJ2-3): DSGVTQTPKHLITATGQRVTLRCSPRSGDLSVYWYQQSLDQGLQFLIQYYNGEERAKGNILERFSAQQFPDLHSELNLSSLELGDSALYFCASSVRLAGGTDTQYFGPGTRLTVL.

This CDR3 reads CASSLFLGTQYF. CDR3 coding DNA: TGTGCCAGCAGCTTGTTTCTAGGCACGCAGTATTTT. The V and J genes are TRBV5-6 and TRBJ2-3; D remains unclear. This CDR3 contains 12 residues. The V end lost 1 base, the J end lost 9 bases, and 9 bases lay between the germline ends. CDR1 is SGHDT and CDR2 is YYEEEE in the germline V gene.

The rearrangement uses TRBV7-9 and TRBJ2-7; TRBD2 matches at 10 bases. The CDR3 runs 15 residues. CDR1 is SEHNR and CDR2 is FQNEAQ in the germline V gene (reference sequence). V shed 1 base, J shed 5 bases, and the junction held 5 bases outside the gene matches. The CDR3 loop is CASSLDPSGSHEQYF. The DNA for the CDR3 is TGTGCCAGCAGCTTAGATCCTAGCGGGAGTCACGAGCAGTACTTC.

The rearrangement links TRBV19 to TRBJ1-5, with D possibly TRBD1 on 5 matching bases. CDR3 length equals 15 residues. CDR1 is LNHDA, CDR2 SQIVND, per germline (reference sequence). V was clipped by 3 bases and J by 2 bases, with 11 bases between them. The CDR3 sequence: CASSIRVSGNQPQHF. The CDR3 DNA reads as TGTGCCAGTAGTATCAGGGTTTCGGGCAATCAGCCCCAGCATTTT.